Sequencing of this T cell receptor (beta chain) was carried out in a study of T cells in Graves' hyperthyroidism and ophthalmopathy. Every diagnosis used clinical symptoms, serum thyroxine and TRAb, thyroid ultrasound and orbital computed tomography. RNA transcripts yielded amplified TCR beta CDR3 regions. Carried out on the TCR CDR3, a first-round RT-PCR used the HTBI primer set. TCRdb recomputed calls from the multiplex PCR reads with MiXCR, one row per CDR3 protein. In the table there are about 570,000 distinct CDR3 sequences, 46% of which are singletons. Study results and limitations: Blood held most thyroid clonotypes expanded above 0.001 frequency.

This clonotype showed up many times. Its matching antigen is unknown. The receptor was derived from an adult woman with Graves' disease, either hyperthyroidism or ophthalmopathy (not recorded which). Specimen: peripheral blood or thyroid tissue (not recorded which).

The CDR3 reads CASSLGGWSSYEQYF. CDR3 bases: TGCGCCAGCAGCCTAGGCGGATGGAGCTCCTACGAGCAGTACTTC. The gene calls are TRBV5-1 and TRBJ2-7; no reliable D call. Looked up from germline, CDR1 is SGHRS and CDR2 is YFSETQ. CDR3 length: 15 residues. Trimming left V 4 bases short and J 0 bases short, with 14 bases between.